Listed here are 3 T cell receptor beta chains from one sample, sequenced in a study of blood T cell repertoires in COVID-19. Repertoires were generated with immunoSEQ multiplex PCR, while TCRdb's copy carries only in-frame clones and drops some. The sample has approximately 50,000 clones, around 73% seen once. Sequences were obtained from PBMCs or T cells enriched from blood (not recorded which). The origin of the receptors is a woman in her 50s with acute COVID-19.

V and J are TRBV28 and TRBJ1-4, with 8 bases identical to TRBD1. With 6 bases clipped from V and 15 bases from J, the junction kept 15 bases outside the gene matches. Germline V CDR1 and CDR2: MDHEN, SYDVKM. The CDR3 is made up of 14 amino acids. CDR3 bases: TGTGCCAGCAGAACGGGACAGGTCTCCTCAGGGGTGTTTTTT. It specifies CASRTGQVSSGVFF.

The rearrangement links TRBV5-6 to TRBJ2-3; tentative D call: TRBD2 (6 bases). CDR1 is SGHDT, CDR2 YYEEEE, per germline. This CDR3 contains 15 residues. Trimming removed 4 bases at V and 2 bases at J, with 14 bases between. CDR3 sequence: CASSVLRGVTDTQYF. In DNA form, the CDR3 reads TGTGCCAGCAGCGTGCTGCGGGGTGTCACAGATACGCAGTATTTT.

This chain joins TRBV2 and TRBJ2-3, with a tentative D call TRBD1 (5 bases). The CDR3 loop spans 14 amino acids. In germline, CDR1 is SNHLY, CDR2 FYNNEI. The V and J ends lost 8 bases and 6 bases respectively, with 18 bases between them. CDR3 sequence reads: CASLGHQGSDTQYF. As DNA, the CDR3 is TGTGCCAGCCTCGGACACCAGGGTTCTGATACGCAGTATTTT.